These 16 T cell receptor beta chains were all obtained from the same sample, sequenced in a study of shared clonotypes between healthy human individuals. TCRdb keeps only in-frame clones here, not all; method: immunoSEQ multiplex PCR. Of 2 million to 2.5 million clones listed, 85% to 95% are singletons. Sequenced material: naive CD4+ T cells from PBMCs. Specified subset: CD45RA+ positively selected. The source of these receptors is a man younger than 30 in good health. Some clones in this sample may be carry-over from other donors' samples.

The J gene is TRBJ2-1, the V gene TRBV7-9, with a tentative D call TRBD1 (6 bases). There are 16 residues in the CDR3. V lost 5 bases and J 1 base, leaving 15 bases between the germline ends. The V gene's germline CDR1 is SEHNR and CDR2 FQNEAQ (reference sequence). DNA of the CDR3: TGTGCCAGCAGCAGGGCCCCCGGACAGTCCTACAATGAGCAGTTCTTC. Translated, it gives CASSRAPGQSYNEQFF. Looking up the rest from reference TRBV7-9 and TRBJ2-1 gives the full variable domain: DTGVSQNPRHKITKRGQNVTFRCDPISEHNRLYWYRQTLGQGPEFLTYFQNEAQLEKSRLLSDRFSAERPKGSFSTLEIQRTEQGDSAMYLCASSRAPGQSYNEQFFGPGTRLTVL.

This chain links TRBV2 with TRBJ2-1; D remains unclear. V shed 6 bases and J shed 4 bases, with 13 bases lying between them. CDR1 is SNHLY, CDR2 FYNNEI, per germline. The CDR3 covers 14 residues. The CDR3 protein is CASSLSSNYNEQFF. CDR3 DNA: TGTGCCAGCAGCCTGTCATCGAATTACAATGAGCAGTTCTTC.

The chain employs TRBV28 and TRBJ1-1; TRBD1 is a possible D gene (6 bases). The germline V gene encodes CDR1 MDHEN and CDR2 SYDVKM. The CDR3 has 15 amino acids. V dropped 5 bases and J dropped 5 bases, with 18 bases sitting between them. The CDR3 region is CASSPRGRGGTEAFF. CDR3 DNA sequence: TGTGCCAGCAGTCCCCGAGGCAGGGGAGGAACTGAAGCTTTCTTT.

This chain links TRBV19 with TRBJ1-2, with a possible D match to TRBD1 (5 bases). Trimming took off 2 bases at V and 8 bases at J, with 18 bases between the two ends. The germline V gene has CDR1 LNHDA and CDR2 SQIVND (reference sequence). This CDR3 region has 15 residues. The CDR3 DNA is TGTGCCAGTAGTATAAGGGGACGGGGTTCGCGCGGCTACACCTTC. It codes for CASSIRGRGSRGYTF. Combining the CDR3 with reference TRBV19 and TRBJ1-2 gives the whole variable domain DGGITQSPKYLFRKEGQNVTLSCEQNLNHDAMYWYRQDPGQGLRLIYYSQIVNDFQKGDIAEGYSVSREKKESFPLTVTSAQKNPTAFYLCASSIRGRGSRGYTFGSGTRLTVV.

Note on this clone: Distinct nucleotide sequences in the sample also encode this CDR3. The rearrangement uses TRBV7-2 and TRBJ2-7; 9 bases fit TRBD1. The CDR3 runs to 15 residues. V dropped 4 bases and J dropped 2; count of bases not matched to a gene: 6. Germline CDR1 and CDR2: SGHTA and FQGNSA. The CDR3 here is CASSSRQGVAYEQYF. CDR3 bases: TGTGCCAGCAGCTCAAGACAGGGGGTGGCCTACGAGCAGTACTTC.

Here the CDR3 reads CASSLELEPTALFGEQFF. The CDR3 nucleotides are TGTGCCAGCAGCTTAGAACTAGAGCCCACTGCCCTTTTCGGTGAGCAGTTCTTC. The chain employs TRBV7-8 and TRBJ2-1; the D gene is possibly TRBD2 (5 bases). The CDR3 is 18 residues long. The V and J ends lost 1 base and 9 bases respectively, with 25 bases between them. Germline loops: CDR1 SGHVS, CDR2 FQNEAQ.

The chain recombines TRBV30 with TRBJ1-4; D is uncertain. The germline V gene has CDR1 GTSNPN and CDR2 SVGIG (reference sequence). V lost 1 base and J lost 7, with 16 bases in between. The CDR3 totals 15 residues. CDR3 in amino acids: CAWSDGITGPEKLFF. The CDR3 nucleotides read TGTGCCTGGAGTGACGGGATTACCGGCCCTGAAAAACTGTTTTTT.

The chain couples TRBV6-1 to TRBJ1-5; D remains unclear. V was trimmed by 4 bases and J by 7 bases, leaving 17 bases between them. CDR3 size: 15 residues. Germline values: CDR1 MNHNS, CDR2 SASEGT. The CDR3 here is CASSGRLTAQQPQHF. Written as DNA, the CDR3 is TGTGCCAGCAGTGGTCGGCTGACGGCACAACAGCCCCAGCATTTT.

The CDR3 nucleotides read TGTGCCAGCAGCCCGAGTGGCTACGAGCAGTACTTC. Translating gives CASSPSGYEQYF. The chain is built from TRBV2 and TRBJ2-7; D is ambiguous. Trimming cost V 6 bases and J 3 bases, with 9 bases left between them. This CDR3 is 12 amino acids long. Germline V CDR1 and CDR2: SNHLY, FYNNEI.

The chain has TRBV19 and TRBJ1-2, with 9 bases aligning to TRBD1. With 6 bases clipped from V and 4 bases from J, the junction kept 6 bases outside the gene matches. Germline values: CDR1 LNHDA, CDR2 SQIVND (reference sequence). This CDR3 is 14 amino acids long. CDR3 protein: CASRGDRAAYGYTF. CDR3 coding DNA: TGTGCCAGTAGAGGGGACAGGGCGGCCTATGGCTACACCTTC.

A few counts support this clone. This sample also contains other DNA sequences that code for the same CDR3. The CDR3 here is CASSQATNEKLFF. Written as DNA, the CDR3 is TGTGCCAGCAGCCAGGCCACTAATGAAAAACTGTTTTTT. This chain uses TRBV4-2 with TRBJ1-4; D is unclear. V was trimmed by 3 bases and J by 2 bases, leaving 4 bases between them. CDR3 length: 13 residues. The germline V gene encodes CDR1 LGHNA and CDR2 YNFKEQ.

The chain recombines TRBV6-1 with TRBJ1-2; TRBD1 might be the D (5 bases). V gave up 1 base and J gave up 4 bases, with 16 bases separating them. CDR1 is MNHNS and CDR2 is SASEGT in the germline V gene. CDR3 length: 16 amino acids. The CDR3 bases are TGTGCCAGCAGTGAAGTACGGTCAGGGACCCCCTATGGCTACACCTTC. Protein sequence: CASSEVRSGTPYGYTF.

The rearrangement links TRBV18 to TRBJ2-7, with no clear D. CDR1 and CDR2 (germline): KGHSH, LQKENI. The CDR3 spans 13 residues. V dropped 1 base and J dropped 5 bases, with 9 bases sitting between them. CDR3 protein: CASSPQTVHEQYF. The CDR3 coding sequence is TGTGCCAGCTCACCACAAACTGTCCACGAGCAGTACTTC.

The chain uses TRBV19 and TRBJ1-2; no clear D gene. This CDR3 has 15 amino acids. Germline CDR1 and CDR2: LNHDA and SQIVND (reference sequence). V lost 3 bases to trimming and J lost 3 bases, with 14 bases between them. The CDR3 DNA reads as TGTGCCAGTAGTATGGCGGCCCTACGCGACTATGGCTACACCTTC. It is translated as CASSMAALRDYGYTF.

The J gene is TRBJ2-3, the V gene TRBV5-4; the D call may be TRBD1 or TRBD2 (5 bases each). CDR1 is SGHNT and CDR2 is YYREEE in the germline V gene (reference sequence). V lost 5 bases, J lost 5 bases, and 18 bases lay in between. The CDR3 has 15 amino acids. The CDR3 sequence: CASRVGSGAGDTQYF. For the CDR3, the DNA is TGTGCCAGCAGAGTGGGGTCCGGGGCCGGAGATACGCAGTATTTT.

In the case of this clone: Other nucleotide sequences in the sample specify the same CDR3. The J gene is TRBJ1-2, the V gene TRBV6-6; possibly TRBD1 for D (6 bases). With 5 bases removed from V and 4 bases from J, the gap between germline ends came to 14 bases. The germline CDR1 and CDR2 sequences are MNHNY and SVGAGI (reference sequence). This CDR3 comprises 14 residues. The CDR3: CASSPQGFGYGYTF. CDR3 sequence (DNA): TGTGCCAGCAGTCCACAGGGTTTCGGCTATGGCTACACCTTC.